This T cell receptor (beta chain) was sequenced for a study of CD8 T cells in ankylosing spondylitis. In this sample, this clonotype turned up many times. What it binds is unknown. Quantitative 5'-RACE with molecular barcodes generated TCR beta libraries. TCRdb reprocessed the 5' RACE reads with MiXCR, giving one entry per CDR3 protein. The table lists around 490,000 distinct CDR3 sequences, approximately 5.3% of them singletons. Trimming cost V 6 bases and J 4 bases; bases outside gene matches: 5. The CDR3 contains 15 residues. Germline-derived CDR1 and CDR2 are SGHRS and YFSETQ. General study results and limits: A motif in TCR beta, a set of under 10 highly homologous variants, appeared characteristic of ankylosing spondylitis blood. In ankylosing spondylitis patients, matched synovial fluid reportedly showed significant enrichment of disease-linked clones. There were earlier reports of some motif variants in reactive arthritis synovial fluid and blood.

The sequenced sample was blood, either unsorted or a sorted T cell fraction (not recorded which). The chain has TRBV5-1 and TRBJ2-1; TRBD2 agrees at 12 bases. The sequence was collected from a male donor with ankylosing spondylitis. CDR3 amino acids: CASTTSGGHYNEQFF. For the CDR3, the DNA is TGCGCCAGCACCACTAGCGGGGGGCATTACAATGAGCAGTTCTTC.